Listed below are T cell receptor beta chains from one sample, sequenced in a study of CD8 T cells in Susac syndrome. TCRdb passed the immunoSEQ multiplex PCR reads through MiXCR, listing each CDR3 protein once. The table has around 150,000 distinct CDR3 sequences, around 96% seen once; the top ten hold around 0.14%. The source material was CD4+ T cells from PBMCs. These TCRs come from a human donor in good health. CDR3s include the opening cysteine and the closing phenylalanine or tryptophan. A D gene is named only where the DNA matches it firmly. Size is stated for part of the rows, as once, few or many counts, or as a class when the clone is expanded.

>-|14|-|TRBV20-1|TRBJ1-1
CSAKTGGPLTEAFF
TGCAGTGCTAAGACGGGGGGCCCGTTGACTGAAGCTTTCTTT
>-|13|-|TRBV5-1|TRBJ2-7
CASSSDPPYEQYF
TGCGCCAGCAGTTCTGATCCCCCCTACGAGCAGTACTTC
>-|13|TRBD1|TRBV5-1|TRBJ1-2
CASSTETGDGYTF
TGCGCCAGCAGCACCGAGACAGGGGATGGCTACACCTTC
>once|16|-|TRBV27|TRBJ2-7
CASSLAGHRESYEQYF
TGTGCCAGCAGTTTGGCGGGGCACAGGGAAAGCTACGAGCAGTACTTC
>-|14|-|TRBV29-1|TRBJ2-5
CSVDGQIDSETQYF
TGCAGCGTTGATGGGCAGATCGATTCGGAGACCCAGTACTTC
>-|16|-|TRBV27|TRBJ1-6
CASSLRTRGMNSPLHF
TGTGCCAGCAGTCTTCGAACCCGGGGGATGAATTCACCCCTCCACTTT
>-|14|-|TRBV6-2/TRBV6-3|TRBJ2-1
CASTRDGSLNEQFF
TGTGCCAGCACCCGAGATGGGAGTCTGAATGAGCAGTTCTTC
>few|14|-|TRBV6-1|TRBJ2-7
CASSQGPASYEQYF
TGTGCCAGCAGTCAGGGGCCAGCTTCCTACGAGCAGTACTTC
>-|13|-|TRBV30|TRBJ2-7
CAWTGGVSYEQYF
TGTGCCTGGACAGGCGGGGTCTCCTACGAGCAGTACTTC
>-|17|TRBD2|TRBV4-3|TRBJ2-3
CASSQDSGGAITDTQYF
TGCGCCAGCAGCCAGGATAGCGGGGGCGCTATCACAGATACGCAGTATTTT
>-|11|-|TRBV29-1|TRBJ2-7
CSVGTGYEQYF
TGCAGCGTTGGAACAGGGTACGAGCAGTACTTC
>once|14|TRBD1|TRBV4-3|TRBJ1-2
CASSQGDRIYGYTF
TGCGCCAGCAGCCAAGGGGACAGAATCTATGGCTACACCTTC
>-|15|-|TRBV9|TRBJ2-1
CASSVGRGSYNEQFF
TGTGCCAGCAGCGTAGGAAGGGGCTCCTACAATGAGCAGTTCTTC
>-|12|-|TRBV12-3/TRBV12-4|TRBJ2-7
CASSTGTLEQYF
TGTGCCAGCTCCACAGGGACCCTCGAGCAGTACTTC
>-|15|-|TRBV18|TRBJ2-7
CASSPARARTYEQYF
TGTGCCAGCTCACCGGCACGGGCCCGAACCTACGAGCAGTACTTC
>-|15|-|TRBV29-1|TRBJ2-1
CSVVAASSSYNEQFF
TGCAGCGTTGTGGCAGCCTCAAGCTCCTACAATGAGCAGTTCTTC
>-|13|-|TRBV5-1|TRBJ2-7
CASSLLLGFEQYF
TGCGCCAGCAGCTTGCTCCTGGGGTTCGAGCAGTACTTC
>-|14|-|TRBV20-1|TRBJ2-1
CSAAKGTPGNEQFF
TGCAGTGCTGCCAAGGGCACCCCTGGCAATGAGCAGTTCTTC
>-|14|TRBD1|TRBV29-1|TRBJ1-5
CSVVVGGSNQPQHF
TGCAGCGTTGTTGTAGGGGGCAGCAATCAGCCCCAGCATTTT
>-|12|-|TRBV12-3/TRBV12-4|TRBJ2-7
CASSPRAREQYF
TGTGCCAGCAGTCCGCGAGCTAGAGAGCAGTACTTC
>-|18|-|TRBV5-1|TRBJ1-6
CASSEGLEASSYNSPLHF
TGCGCCAGCAGCGAGGGCCTCGAGGCTAGCTCCTATAATTCACCCCTCCACTTT
>-|15|-|TRBV7-2|TRBJ2-3
CASSLEGGRGDTQYF
TGTGCCAGCAGCTTAGAGGGGGGCCGGGGAGATACGCAGTATTTT
>-|14|TRBD2|TRBV24-1|TRBJ2-3
CATRASGGSDTQYF
TGTGCCACCAGAGCTAGCGGGGGGTCAGATACGCAGTATTTT
>once|15|-|TRBV20-1|TRBJ2-7
CSASQARSYTGEQYF
TGCAGTGCTAGTCAAGCCCGGTCCTATACCGGCGAGCAGTACTTC
>-|16|TRBD2|TRBV27|TRBJ2-3
CASSFYSGGASDTQYF
TGTGCCAGCAGTTTTTATAGCGGGGGGGCCTCAGATACGCAGTATTTT
>-|16|-|TRBV2|TRBJ2-3
CASRIAIHTSTDTQYF
TGTGCCAGCAGGATAGCGATCCATACCAGCACAGATACGCAGTATTTT
>once|17|-|TRBV27|TRBJ2-6
CASSSTGLRSGANVLTF
TGTGCCAGCAGTTCCACAGGCCTCCGCTCTGGGGCCAACGTCCTGACTTTC
>-|15|-|TRBV5-1|TRBJ2-1
CASSPGGGGRYEQFF
TGCGCCAGCTCCCCTGGAGGGGGGGGCAGGTATGAGCAGTTCTTC
>-|13|-|TRBV4-3|TRBJ1-2
CASSQDRMGGYTF
TGCGCCAGCAGCCAAGATCGGATGGGGGGCTACACCTTC
>-|14|TRBD1|TRBV24-1|TRBJ1-4
CATSSGQGDEKLFF
TGTGCCACCAGTTCGGGACAGGGGGATGAAAAACTGTTTTTT
>-|14|TRBD1|TRBV2|TRBJ1-1
CASSLDRGVTEAFF
TGTGCCAGCAGTTTAGACAGGGGTGTGACTGAAGCTTTCTTT
>-|16|-|TRBV30|TRBJ1-1
CAWSQGSGALNTEAFF
TGTGCCTGGAGTCAGGGATCCGGGGCCTTGAACACTGAAGCTTTCTTT
>-|15|-|TRBV6-2/TRBV6-3|TRBJ2-1
CASSHQGPSYNEQFF
TGTGCCAGCAGTCATCAGGGACCCTCCTACAATGAGCAGTTCTTC
>-|13|-|TRBV20-1|TRBJ1-1
CSAKEGGTTEAFF
TGCAGTGCTAAGGAGGGAGGGACCACTGAAGCTTTCTTT
>-|15|TRBD1|TRBV30|TRBJ1-1
CAWSAGGGFDTEAFF
TGTGCCTGGAGTGCTGGAGGGGGCTTTGACACTGAAGCTTTCTTT
>-|15|-|TRBV29-1|TRBJ2-3
CSAPAEVVSTDTQYF
TGCAGCGCTCCCGCCGAGGTGGTTAGCACAGATACGCAGTATTTT
>-|13|TRBD1|TRBV29-1|TRBJ1-5
CSAIQGPDQPQHF
TGCAGCGCTATACAGGGGCCCGATCAGCCCCAGCATTTT
>-|15|-|TRBV3-1|TRBJ1-6
CASSPGSLESSPLHF
TGTGCCAGCAGCCCCGGGTCTCTTGAGAGTTCACCCCTCCACTTT
>-|14|-|TRBV12-3/TRBV12-4|TRBJ1-6
CASSQGAYNSPLHF
TGTGCCAGCAGTCAAGGGGCCTATAATTCACCCCTCCACTTT
>-|16|TRBD1|TRBV7-9|TRBJ1-2
CASSFPSGTDSYGYTF
TGTGCCAGCAGCTTTCCTTCCGGGACAGATTCCTATGGCTACACCTTC
>-|13|-|TRBV5-1|TRBJ2-5
CASSLGAQETQYF
TGCGCCAGCAGCTTGGGGGCTCAAGAGACCCAGTACTTC